This record looks at one T cell receptor (beta chain) sequence and its context. This sample is drawn from a study of blood T cell repertoires in COVID-19. Across the whole study: There were acute and convalescent COVID-19 samples, and they came from the United States, Italy and Spain. Sources were T cells, B-cell-depleted T cells, or PBMCs; the material itself was cDNA or gDNA.

The V gene lost 2 bases and the J gene lost 9 bases, with 5 bases spanning the gap. CDR3 length: 12 residues. Germline V CDR1 and CDR2: MDHEN, SYDVKM. Per the original data handling: Estimated nucleated cell counts came from reference gene primer amplification. The table came from immunoSEQ multiplex PCR; TCRdb's copy has only in-frame clones and leaves some out. That table supplies the V and J calls and clone size; D and trimming were determined from the DNA. This sample has some 300,000 clones, with around 88% found just once. The sequencing input was peripheral blood. The clonotype was recovered from a woman in her 30s who had recovered from COVID-19. The chain joins TRBV28 to TRBJ1-6; D unresolved. The CDR3 sequence: CASSLTGSPLHF. The CDR3 bases are TGTGCCAGCAGTTTAACGGGTTCACCCCTCCACTTT.